This T cell receptor beta chain was obtained from a study of blood T cell repertoires in COVID-19 (dated by TCRdb to the early 2020s). For context, the study as a whole: Collaborator samples came from the United States, Italy and Spain and covered acute and convalescent phases of COVID-19. The prospective study material was composed of cDNA or gDNA derived from T cells, B-cell-depleted T cells, or PBMCs. The dataset comprised deeply sampled blood TCRbeta repertoires from subjects exposed to, actively infected with, or recovered from COVID-19. The repertoires were released in a freely available public database meant as a resource for research on the immune response to SARS-CoV-2. Samples were obtained from the ongoing ImmuneRACE study (first 160 participants) and from 950 to 1,500 subjects provided by 6 global collaborators. The sample metadata nearly always contained a de-identified subject ID, COVID-19 status, age in years and sex. Where available, HLA class I and class II types were taken from metadata supplied by the sample provider and were not determined by assay-based typing. The investigation overall reported the following: The quantity of clinical and demographic metadata differed by source and by participant and was supplied without curation.

CDR1 and CDR2 are read off the germline V gene as KGHDR and SFDVKD. The CDR3 numbers 17 residues from cysteine through phenylalanine. Only the CDR3 region is kept as DNA, spanning 51 bases read in frame from base 1. V lost 4 bases and J lost 1 base, and the count of bases not matched to a germline gene is 7. The immunoSEQ Assay, a bias-controlled multiplex PCR, was used to amplify TCRbeta CDR3 regions from genomic DNA. The paper's data handling went like this. Within the assay, amplification of reference gene primers was used to estimate how many nucleated cells each sample contained. To quantify the absolute abundance of each unique TCRbeta CDR3 rearrangement, sequence reads were collapsed and filtered. For each sample, productive Simpson clonality was calculated as the square root of Simpson's diversity index over productive rearrangements. In its TCRdb copy, this immuneACCESS table keeps in-frame sequences only and misses some clones. Where compared with another copy, unresolved V genes explain less than half of these, and the others have no known cause. The V and J calls and the clone size are those of that table, but D and trimming were determined from the DNA. The sample has about 36,000 clones on record, around four fifths of them singletons. Around 5% of the sample is in the top ten clones.

A word on this clone: What antigen it recognizes has not been identified. Per-base quality was not reported, and no clone a single base away is much larger than it.

Collaborating institutions collected whole blood in K2EDTA tubes following their own protocols. Collaborator samples were shipped for TCRbeta analysis as frozen whole blood, isolated PBMCs, or DNA extracted from either sample type. The sample comprised peripheral blood. The chain employs TRBV24-1 and TRBJ2-3, with 10 middle bases fitting TRBD2. The receptor was isolated from a middle-aged man with active COVID-19. The CDR3 amino acid sequence is: CATSDPVTSGGTDTQYF. The bases read TGTGCCACCAGTGACCCTGTCACTAGCGGGGGCACAGATACGCAGTATTTT.